This is a list of T cell receptor beta chains from one sample in a study of shared clonotypes between healthy human individuals. Repertoires were generated with immunoSEQ multiplex PCR, while TCRdb's copy carries only in-frame clones and drops some. Of about 1.1 million clones listed, approximately 75% are singletons. The sequencing input was memory CD4+ T cells from PBMCs. These receptors were taken from a man between 18 and 35 years old in good health. Some clones in this sample may be carry-over from other donors' samples. The CDR3 runs from the conserved cysteine through the conserved F or W. The size of a clone is reported for some rows only, either as once, few or many, or as a class for expanded clones.

size | length | V | CDR3
- | 14 | TRBV4-2 | CASSQDRTSDEQFF
- | 16 | TRBV28 | CASREGGHGDSYEQYF
- | 14 | TRBV7-2 | CASSSGSGGYEQYF
once | 15 | TRBV2 | CASSEGWGSGYGYTF
- | 15 | TRBV19 | CASRSGTTRTDTQYF
- | 14 | TRBV30 | CAWSVSIRGGEQYF
- | 11 | TRBV28 | CASRLTDTQYF
once | 14 | TRBV4-2 | CASSHGASDNEQFF
- | 16 | TRBV5-4 | CAGIRGGPSMDYGYTF
- | 15 | TRBV7-3 | CASSPRGDPYNEQFF
- | 17 | TRBV7-2 | CASSSTFGQVRIQPQHF
- | 15 | TRBV25-1 | CASSASGQLNEKLFF
- | 13 | TRBV19 | CASSIRAGTEQYF
- | 14 | TRBV5-1 | CASSLGQSGGGYTF
- | 14 | TRBV2 | CASKEGVSGNTIYF
- | 14 | TRBV28 | CASSLVSFPAQKYF
- | 11 | TRBV6-1 | CAQEINQPQHF
- | 13 | TRBV28 | CASSFGRQETQYF
- | 14 | TRBV27 | CASSFAGMNTEAFF
- | 13 | TRBV2 | CASSVDRGYEQYF
- | 13 | TRBV5-8 | CASSRDRGYEQYF
- | 16 | TRBV30 | CAWSVTGQGATGELFF
once | 13 | TRBV29-1 | CSVRRDRDGGYTF
- | 13 | TRBV18 | CASSRSGTGELFF
- | 15 | TRBV9 | CASSVGGARISEQYF
- | 15 | TRBV28 | CASRTVSGNKNIQYF
- | 14 | TRBV10-1 | CATVGRVSGNTIYF
- | 19 | TRBV2 | CASRGYGTGGPKGLGIQYF
- | 12 | TRBV30 | CASLGKITEAFF
- | 15 | TRBV4-1 | CASSQIAGLNQPQHF